This is a list of T cell receptor beta chains from one sample in a study of T cells after yellow fever vaccination. TCRdb used MiXCR to reprocess the 5' RACE reads, holding one entry per CDR3 protein. The sample consists of 250,000 to 400,000 distinct CDR3 sequences, roughly 3.9% of them appearing once. This sample comprised PBMCs, obtained 5 days after the yellow fever booster vaccination. The origin of the receptors is a man aged 18 to 35 who received the YFV17D yellow fever vaccine. Both conserved end residues are part of each CDR3.

V gene	J gene	CDR3 protein
TRBV18	TRBJ2-5	CASSSSLQGAGETQYF
TRBV2	TRBJ2-3	CASSERQSTDTQYF
TRBV14	TRBJ2-7	CASSHWFRYEQYF
TRBV7-7	TRBJ2-7	CASSQGTGSYEQYF
TRBV4-2	TRBJ2-4	CASSQMGAAAKNIQYF
TRBV5-1	TRBJ2-5	CASSAKTGVETQYF
TRBV20-1	TRBJ1-5	CSASTGGYGNQPQHF
TRBV7-6	TRBJ1-1	CASSFSQGHMNTEAFF
TRBV20-1	TRBJ2-6	CSARYRGPGANVLTF
TRBV15	TRBJ1-2	CATSREGQGYGYTF
TRBV6-5	TRBJ2-3	CASSYDSGITDTQYF
TRBV12-3/TRBV12-4	TRBJ2-6	CASSTGQISGANVLTF